Shown below are 22 T cell receptor beta chains from a single sample sequenced in a study of T cell changes during pregnancy in multiple sclerosis. The table came from immunoSEQ multiplex PCR; TCRdb's copy has only in-frame clones and leaves some out. The sample yields roughly 89,000 clones, approximately 95% seen once. The sequences come from peripheral blood, collected in the first trimester of pregnancy. The receptors stem from a female donor with multiple sclerosis, enrolled in a pregnancy study.

The chain combines TRBV10-3 with TRBJ1-6, with D maybe TRBD1 (6 bases). CDR1 ENHRY and CDR2 SYGVKD come from the germline V gene. The CDR3 is 14 amino acids. The V end was cut by 10 bases, the J end by 6 bases, with 16 bases between. This chain's CDR3 is CATLDRSGNSPLHF. In DNA form, the CDR3 reads TGTGCCACCCTGGACAGATCGGGTAATTCACCCCTCCACTTT.

The rearrangement links TRBV6-5 to TRBJ1-1; D is possibly TRBD1 (6 bases). This CDR3 has 16 residues. CDR1 and CDR2 (germline): MNHEY, SVGAGI. V lost 3 bases and J 1 base, leaving 15 bases between the germline ends. In nucleotides, the CDR3 is TGTGCCAGCAGTTATGAGACAGGAGGTCGGAACACTGAAGCTTTCTTT. As protein: CASSYETGGRNTEAFF.

The gene calls are TRBV25-1 and TRBJ2-1, with D unclear. V was cut by 6 bases and J by 4 bases, with 10 bases left in between. CDR3 length: 13 amino acids. Germline values: CDR1 MGHDK, CDR2 SYGVNS. CDR3 protein: CASSSVGYNEQFF. CDR3 coding DNA: TGTGCCAGCAGCTCCGTCGGGTACAATGAGCAGTTCTTC.

V is TRBV27 and J is TRBJ2-1, with 8 bases that match TRBD2. The germline V gene encodes CDR1 MNHEY and CDR2 SMNVEV (reference sequence). Trimming removed 3 bases from V and 1 base from J; junction bases left unmatched: 8. CDR3 length: 17 amino acids. Here the CDR3 reads CASSFRGTSGSYNEQFF. The DNA for the CDR3 is TGTGCCAGCAGTTTTAGGGGTACTAGCGGATCCTACAATGAGCAGTTCTTC.

The chain carries TRBV5-6 and TRBJ1-2; possible D gene TRBD1, 5 bases. This CDR3 contains 15 residues. Germline values: CDR1 SGHDT, CDR2 YYEEEE. The V end was cut by 0 bases, the J end by 0 bases, with 9 bases between. As DNA, the CDR3 is TGTGCCAGCAGCTTGGGTCAGGGTTCTAACTATGGCTACACCTTC. Protein sequence: CASSLGQGSNYGYTF.

This clone showed up just a few times. The chain couples TRBV5-4 to TRBJ2-7; D is uncertain. This CDR3 comprises 13 residues. Trimming took off 0 bases at V and 9 bases at J, with 13 bases between the two ends. Germline CDR1 reads SGHNT; CDR2 reads YYREEE (reference sequence). Written as DNA, the CDR3 is TGTGCCAGCAGCTTGGAACAGTTCTCTGGGCAGTACTTC. Its translation: CASSLEQFSGQYF. Filled out from reference TRBV5-4 and TRBJ2-7, the complete variable domain reads ETGVTQSPTHLIKTRGQQVTLRCSSQSGHNTVSWYQQALGQGPQFIFQYYREEENGRGNFPPRFSGLQFPNYSSELNVNALELDDSALYLCASSLEQFSGQYFGPGTRLTVT.

The chain couples TRBV6-5 to TRBJ1-2, with D hard to call. Germline V gene lookup returns CDR1 MNHEY and CDR2 SVGAGI. This CDR3 is built from 14 residues. V was cut by 4 bases and J by 3 bases, with 12 bases left in between. The CDR3 spells CASSSSTLDYGYTF. The CDR3 nucleotides read TGTGCCAGCAGTTCCTCCACATTGGACTATGGCTACACCTTC.

The V call is TRBV6-1, the J call TRBJ1-5; 8 bases fit TRBD1. This CDR3 has 13 amino acids. V dropped 9 bases and J dropped 5; count of bases not matched to a gene: 6. CDR1 and CDR2 (germline): MNHNS, SASEGT. CDR3 protein: CASATGEDQPQHF. DNA of the CDR3: TGTGCCAGTGCGACAGGGGAAGATCAGCCCCAGCATTTT.

The DNA of the CDR3 is TGTGCCAGCAGCTTAGGGCCAGGGTGGAATCAGCCCCAGCATTTT. It translates to CASSLGPGWNQPQHF. V usage is TRBV11-2 and J usage is TRBJ1-5, with D perhaps TRBD1 (5 bases). Germline loops: CDR1 SGHAT, CDR2 FQNNGV. This CDR3 has 15 residues. V dropped 1 base and J dropped 4 bases, with 11 bases sitting between them.

This clone has only one observation. The chain employs TRBV27 and TRBJ1-1; 7 bases match TRBD1. V was pared by 10 bases and J by 4 bases, with 9 bases of the junction left unmatched. The CDR3 totals 13 residues. Per the germline V gene, CDR1 is MNHEY and CDR2 is SMNVEV (reference sequence). CDR3 residues: CATGQAASTEAFF. The CDR3 bases are TGTGCCACCGGACAGGCAGCTAGCACTGAAGCTTTCTTT.

The chain carries TRBV2 and TRBJ2-2, with D hard to call. This CDR3 has 15 residues. The germline CDR1 and CDR2 sequences are SNHLY and FYNNEI. Trimming shortened V by 6 bases and J by 2 bases, and 13 bases separated the two germline ends. CDR3 residues: CASRLEIRNTGELFF. As DNA, the CDR3 is TGTGCCAGCAGGTTAGAGATCCGAAACACCGGGGAGCTGTTTTTT.

CDR3 loop: CASSIPGIGEQFF. In DNA form, the CDR3 reads TGTGCCAGTAGTATTCCAGGGATAGGTGAGCAGTTCTTC. The rearrangement links TRBV19 to TRBJ2-1, with TRBD1 as a possible D gene (5 bases). The CDR3 extends over 13 amino acids. V gave up 3 bases and J gave up 9 bases, with 12 bases separating them. CDR1 LNHDA and CDR2 SQIVND come from the germline V gene (reference sequence). Variable domain in full (rest from reference TRBV19 and TRBJ2-1): DGGITQSPKYLFRKEGQNVTLSCEQNLNHDAMYWYRQDPGQGLRLIYYSQIVNDFQKGDIAEGYSVSREKKESFPLTVTSAQKNPTAFYLCASSIPGIGEQFFGPGTRLTVL.

This clone appeared a single time. The CDR3 loop reads CASSEMRGPDEQYF. The CDR3, as DNA: TGTGCCAGCAGTGAAATGCGGGGGCCGGACGAGCAGTACTTC. The chain uses TRBV2 and TRBJ2-7; perhaps TRBD2 as D (7 bases). The CDR3 loop spans 14 amino acids. CDR1 and CDR2 from the germline V gene are SNHLY and FYNNEI. V was cut by 2 bases and J by 5 bases, with 13 bases left in between. Looking up the rest from reference TRBV2 and TRBJ2-7 gives the full variable domain: EPEVTQTPSHQVTQMGQEVILRCVPISNHLYFYWYRQILGQKVEFLVSFYNNEISEKSEIFDDQFSVERPDGSNFTLKIRSTKLEDSAMYFCASSEMRGPDEQYFGPGTRLTVT.

The rearrangement uses TRBV19 and TRBJ1-1; the match to TRBD1 covers 7 bases. Germline-derived CDR1 and CDR2 are LNHDA and SQIVND (reference sequence). CDR3 size: 14 residues. J gave up 8 bases and V 4 bases, and 10 bases lay outside the gene matches. CDR3: CASSTQTGYEEAFF. DNA of the CDR3: TGTGCCAGTAGTACGCAGACAGGGTATGAGGAAGCTTTCTTT.

This clone was recorded only once. The chain combines TRBV23-1 with TRBJ1-1, with 9 bases fitting TRBD1. TRBV23-1 is marked as an open reading frame, function uncertain. The CDR3 loop spans 16 amino acids. V trimming: 3 bases; J trimming: 3 bases; junction bases outside the gene matches: 8. CDR3 amino acids: CASSHQGQGIYTEAFF. The CDR3 DNA is TGCGCCAGCAGTCACCAAGGACAGGGGATATACACTGAAGCTTTCTTT.

The chain carries TRBV11-2 and TRBJ2-2, with 7 bases identical to TRBD1. The CDR3 length is 17 residues. V shed 1 base, J shed 1 base, and the junction held 6 bases outside the gene matches. From germline, CDR1 is SGHAT and CDR2 FQNNGV. CDR3: CASSLGRGQRNTGELFF. CDR3 DNA sequence: TGTGCCAGCAGCTTAGGAAGGGGACAGAGGAACACCGGGGAGCTGTTTTTT.

The rearrangement links TRBV15 to TRBJ2-7; weak D call: TRBD1 (6 bases). Per the germline V gene, CDR1 is LNHNV and CDR2 is YYDKDF (reference sequence). V lost 4 bases, J lost 3 bases, and 16 bases lay in between. The CDR3 covers 15 residues. The CDR3 DNA reads as TGTGCCACCAGCACCGGGACCTTACAGGGCTACGAGCAGTACTTC. Residues: CATSTGTLQGYEQYF.

V and J are TRBV4-1 and TRBJ1-5, with 7 positions matching TRBD1. Germline CDR1 reads MGHRA; CDR2 reads YSYEKL. Trimming at V came to 4 bases and at J to 4 bases, leaving 4 bases not matched to a gene. This CDR3 has 14 residues. The CDR3 DNA sequence: TGCGCCAGCAGCCTAGGACAGGATAATCAGCCCCAGCATTTT. This encodes CASSLGQDNQPQHF.

In this sample, this clone turned up a few times. The CDR3 protein is CASSLASGTGNNSPLHF. As DNA, the CDR3 is TGTGCCAGCAGCTTAGCTTCCGGGACAGGGAATAATTCACCCCTCCACTTT. V and J are TRBV7-8 and TRBJ1-6; 9 bases fit TRBD1. Germline values: CDR1 SGHVS, CDR2 FQNEAQ. The CDR3 consists of 17 residues. V trimming: 0 bases; J trimming: 5 bases; junction bases outside the gene matches: 5.

This chain uses TRBV9 with TRBJ1-2, with a weak D call TRBD1 (5 bases). CDR3 length: 15 residues. V shed 0 bases and J shed 4 bases, with 13 bases lying between them. Germline CDR1 is SGDLS and CDR2 is YYNGEE. CDR3: CASSVGGRQTYGYTF. In DNA form, the CDR3 reads TGTGCCAGCAGCGTAGGAGGTAGACAGACCTATGGCTACACCTTC.

CDR3 sequence: CASSPPLATGWGYTF. The CDR3 nucleotides read TGCGCCAGCAGCCCTCCTCTGGCCACGGGATGGGGCTACACCTTC. This sequence joins TRBV5-1 and TRBJ1-2; D ambiguous. Trimming pared 4 bases from V and 8 bases from J, leaving 21 bases between. CDR1 is SGHRS, CDR2 YFSETQ, per germline. CDR3 length equals 15 residues.

The chain has TRBV9 and TRBJ2-1; 7 bases align to TRBD2. The ends lost 4 bases at V and 6 bases at J; junction bases unmatched: 13. This CDR3 comprises 16 residues. In germline, CDR1 is SGDLS, CDR2 YYNGEE. The CDR3 coding sequence is TGTGCCAGCAGCCCAGGCACCGGGGGGTCACCCAATGAGCAGTTCTTC. It yields the protein CASSPGTGGSPNEQFF.